Each of the 31 T cell receptor beta chains below was sequenced from the same sample in a study of T cell responses to AZD1222 COVID-19 vaccine. Profiling relied on immunoSEQ multiplex PCR, and the TCRdb table lists in-frame clones only, not all of them. The repertoire has over 100,000 clones, 91% of them found once; the top ten carry 7.5%. The sample here was peripheral blood, taken on day 0 of AZD1222 vaccination. The receptors were sampled from an adult in good health.

This chain links TRBV7-8 with TRBJ1-5, with 10 bases fitting TRBD1. This CDR3 contains 15 residues. Trimming at V came to 5 bases and at J to 2 bases, leaving 3 bases not matched to a gene. CDR1 SGHVS and CDR2 FQNEAQ come from the germline V gene. CDR3 DNA: TGTGCCAGCAGCATAGGGACAGGGGGCAATCAGCCCCAGCATTTT. This codes for CASSIGTGGNQPQHF.

The rearrangement joins TRBV7-2 to TRBJ1-6; D uncertain. This CDR3 region has 15 residues. V was trimmed by 1 base and J by 7 bases, leaving 11 bases between them. The V gene's germline CDR1 is SGHTA and CDR2 FQGNSA. The CDR3 DNA is TGTGCCAGCAGCTTAGGTGGCGTGGGCAATTCACCCCTCCACTTT. Protein product: CASSLGGVGNSPLHF.

The chain uses TRBV4-1 and TRBJ1-2; D gene uncertain. V was trimmed by 4 bases and J by 3 bases, leaving 12 bases between them. CDR1 is MGHRA, CDR2 YSYEKL, per germline. The length of the CDR3 is 14 residues. The CDR3 region is CASSPAWSDYGYTF. In nucleotides, the CDR3 is TGCGCCAGCAGCCCAGCATGGTCAGACTATGGCTACACCTTC.

Details on this clone: A far larger clone is one nucleotide away, so this likely arose from a read error. V gene TRBV6-5 combines with J gene TRBJ2-1, with 12 positions matching TRBD2. The length of the CDR3 is 15 residues. Per germline, CDR1 MNHEY and CDR2 SVGAGI. V shed 6 bases and J 3 bases; nucleotides not matched to a gene: 3. The CDR3 bases are TGTGCCAGCAGCGAGACTAGCGGGAGCTACAATGAGCAGTTCTTC. Protein product: CASSETSGSYNEQFF.

V is TRBV7-2 and J is TRBJ1-5, with D perhaps matching TRBD1 (6 bases). CDR1 SGHTA and CDR2 FQGNSA come from the germline V gene. CDR3 size: 15 residues. Trimming took off 2 bases at V and 5 bases at J, with 13 bases between the two ends. CDR3 in amino acids: CASSLIPGADQPQHF. Here the CDR3 DNA reads TGTGCCAGCAGCTTAATTCCAGGGGCGGATCAGCCCCAGCATTTT.

V is TRBV11-1 and J is TRBJ2-2; D ambiguous. This CDR3 has 14 residues. Per the germline V gene, CDR1 is SGHAT and CDR2 is FQDESV (reference sequence). The germline V and J ends were trimmed by 5 bases and 5 bases, with 12 bases remaining between them. Here the CDR3 reads CASSATQETGELFF. The CDR3 DNA sequence: TGTGCCAGCAGCGCAACGCAGGAGACCGGGGAGCTGTTTTTT.

This chain links TRBV10-3 with TRBJ1-1; D may be TRBD1 (6 bases). The germline gives CDR1 ENHRY, CDR2 SYGVKD. The V gene lost 6 bases and the J gene lost 1 base, with 12 bases spanning the gap. The CDR3 spans 14 residues. For the CDR3, the DNA is TGTGCCATCAGCGCCGGGACAAAGAACACTGAAGCTTTCTTT. This sequence encodes CAISAGTKNTEAFF.

By proportion, this clone is medium-sized. The V call is TRBV2, the J call TRBJ1-1; D uncertain. V dropped 5 bases and J dropped 3 bases, with 13 bases sitting between them. CDR3 length equals 14 residues. Germline V gene data show CDR1 as SNHLY and CDR2 as FYNNEI. DNA for the CDR3: TGTGCCAGCAGTATCGAGTACTCGGACACTGAAGCTTTCTTT. As protein: CASSIEYSDTEAFF.

CDR3 sequence (DNA): TGTGCCAGCAGTGAAGCGAGTGGAATTGGCGTAGCTGAAGCTTTCTTT. Translation: CASSEASGIGVAEAFF. The chain recombines TRBV6-1 with TRBJ1-1; the D is unclear. Germline V CDR1 and CDR2: MNHNS, SASEGT. With 0 bases removed from V and 6 bases from J, the gap between germline ends came to 17 bases. The CDR3 sequence is 16 residues long.

The V and J genes are TRBV29-1 and TRBJ1-4; D gene uncertain. Trimming stripped 3 bases from V and 6 bases from J, with 11 bases between. Germline V CDR1 and CDR2: SQVTM, ANQGSEA. The CDR3 loop spans 13 amino acids. In nucleotides, the CDR3 is TGCAGCGTTGAGGAAGGGAGGGATGAAAAACTGTTTTTT. Translated, it gives CSVEEGRDEKLFF.

This chain links TRBV5-1 with TRBJ1-4; D remains ambiguous. CDR1 is SGHRS and CDR2 is YFSETQ in the germline V gene. The CDR3 is made up of 11 amino acids. With 2 bases removed from V and 8 bases from J, the gap between germline ends came to 4 bases. In DNA form, the CDR3 reads TGCGCCAGCAGCTTCGGGGAAAAACTGTTTTTT. It encodes CASSFGEKLFF.

The chain uses TRBV18 and TRBJ1-2, with D perhaps matching TRBD1 (5 bases). The length of the CDR3 is 15 residues. Trimming stripped 3 bases from V and 7 bases from J, with 18 bases between. The V gene's germline CDR1 is KGHSH and CDR2 LQKENI. CDR3: CASSPRDDVSGGYTF. The CDR3 bases are TGTGCCAGCTCACCCCGGGACGACGTATCGGGTGGCTACACCTTC. Full variable domain (outside the CDR3, taken from reference TRBV18 and TRBJ1-2): NAGVMQNPRHLVRRRGQEARLRCSPMKGHSHVYWYRQLPEEGLKFMVYLQKENIIDESGMPKERFSAEFPKEGPSILRIQQVVRGDSAAYFCASSPRDDVSGGYTFGSGTRLTVV.

V gene TRBV27 combines with J gene TRBJ2-5, with D possibly matching TRBD1 (6 bases). The V end lost 5 bases, the J end lost 5 bases, and 15 bases lay between the germline ends. The germline V gene encodes CDR1 MNHEY and CDR2 SMNVEV (reference sequence). The CDR3 sequence is 14 residues long. In nucleotides, the CDR3 is TGTGCCAGCAGTACTCCCTCAGGGGACGAGACCCAGTACTTC. Encoded protein: CASSTPSGDETQYF.

The chain employs TRBV5-1 and TRBJ1-1; D remains unclear. The length of the CDR3 is 18 residues. Germline loops: CDR1 SGHRS, CDR2 YFSETQ. The V end lost 0 bases, the J end lost 0 bases, and 18 bases lay between the germline ends. CDR3 residues: CASSLVGINGGMNTEAFF. The CDR3 DNA follows: TGCGCCAGCAGCTTGGTAGGTATAAATGGCGGGATGAACACTGAAGCTTTCTTT.

In the case of this clone: Other DNA sequences in the same sample also yield this CDR3. The rearrangement links TRBV18 to TRBJ2-7; D is undetermined. Per the germline V gene, CDR1 is KGHSH and CDR2 is LQKENI. Trimming took off 1 base at V and 1 base at J, with 5 bases between the two ends. This CDR3 has 13 residues. This chain's CDR3 is CASSPRASYEQYF. The CDR3 region has the DNA TGTGCCAGCTCACCACGGGCTTCCTACGAGCAGTACTTC.

The V call is TRBV19, the J call TRBJ2-2; 7 bases are a match to TRBD2. This CDR3 region has 15 residues. V was pared by 6 bases and J by 1 base, with 5 bases of the junction left unmatched. Looked up from germline, CDR1 is LNHDA and CDR2 is SQIVND (reference sequence). CDR3 sequence (DNA): TGTGCCAGTAGAGGGGTAGCGGGGAACACCGGGGAGCTGTTTTTT. As protein: CASRGVAGNTGELFF.

This clone has only a few counts. V and J are TRBV18 and TRBJ2-1, with D possibly TRBD1 on 6 matching bases. Germline V gene lookup returns CDR1 KGHSH and CDR2 LQKENI. The CDR3 totals 16 residues. Trimming removed 3 bases from V and 5 bases from J, with 17 bases in between. In DNA, the CDR3 is TGTGCCAGCTCACCTATTTTCAGGGGCGAAGACAATGAGCAGTTCTTC. Amino acids: CASSPIFRGEDNEQFF.

This chain uses TRBV3-1 (or the pseudogene TRBV3-2) with TRBJ1-1; D may be TRBD1 (5 bases). The germline V and J ends were trimmed by 2 bases and 0 bases, with 7 bases remaining between them. The V gene's germline CDR1 is LGHDT and CDR2 YNNKEL (reference sequence). This CDR3 has 14 residues. The CDR3: CASSQRQLNTEAFF. Written as DNA, the CDR3 is TGTGCCAGCAGCCAACGACAGCTGAACACTGAAGCTTTCTTT.

The chain joins TRBV6-6 to TRBJ1-6; D ambiguous. The CDR3 consists of 16 residues. Per germline, CDR1 MNHNY and CDR2 SVGAGI (reference sequence). Trimming removed 5 bases at V and 6 bases at J, with 17 bases between. CDR3 residues: CASSALLPGSNSPLHF. CDR3 nucleotide sequence: TGTGCCAGCAGTGCCCTGCTCCCGGGGTCTAATTCACCCCTCCACTTT.

The rearrangement joins TRBV6-5 to TRBJ1-6; D is undetermined. Germline lookup yields CDR1 MNHEY and CDR2 SVGAGI. The V gene lost 7 bases and the J gene lost 4 bases, with 11 bases spanning the gap. This CDR3 is built from 14 residues. Here the CDR3 DNA reads TGTGCCAGCATCTCCCCTTCTTATAATTCACCCCTCCACTTT. Translating it yields CASISPSYNSPLHF.

This rearrangement joins TRBV5-1 to TRBJ1-2; possibly TRBD1 for D (6 bases). The CDR3 length is 16 residues. Per germline, CDR1 SGHRS and CDR2 YFSETQ. Trimming pared 0 bases from V and 6 bases from J, leaving 18 bases between. The CDR3 loop reads CASSLDRSGEKDGYTF. DNA for the CDR3: TGCGCCAGCAGCTTGGACCGGTCAGGGGAAAAGGATGGCTACACCTTC.

The V call is TRBV11-2, the J call TRBJ2-5; 8 bases line up with TRBD2. V lost 1 base and J lost 6; bases outside the gene matches: 7. The CDR3 consists of 15 residues. Per germline, CDR1 SGHAT and CDR2 FQNNGV. The CDR3 nucleotides read TGTGCCAGCAGCTTAGTTGGTAGCGGGACAAAGACCCAGTACTTC. Amino acids: CASSLVGSGTKTQYF.

The V call is TRBV27, the J call TRBJ2-3, with D hard to call. Germline assignment: CDR1 MNHEY and CDR2 SMNVEV (reference sequence). Trimming stripped 6 bases from V and 0 bases from J, with 1 base between. The CDR3 spans 11 residues. DNA for the CDR3: TGTGCCAGCAGAAGCACAGATACGCAGTATTTT. This codes for CASRSTDTQYF.

The rearrangement links TRBV18 to TRBJ2-7; tentative D call: TRBD2 (6 bases). The CDR3 totals 13 residues. V was cut by 8 bases and J by 7 bases, with 18 bases left in between. Per the germline V gene, CDR1 is KGHSH and CDR2 is LQKENI. The CDR3 region has the DNA TGTGCCAGCACCCGACTAGATCTCGATGAGCAGTACTTC. This encodes CASTRLDLDEQYF.

This clone was detected once. The chain uses TRBV6-5 and TRBJ1-4, with D possibly being TRBD1 (6 bases). The CDR3 is 14 residues long. The germline CDR1 and CDR2 sequences are MNHEY and SVGAGI. Deletions cut 6 bases from V and 8 bases from J, with 16 bases between. CDR3 in DNA: TGTGCCAGCAGATCAGTTGGGCAGGGGGAAAAACTGTTTTTT. Translating it yields CASRSVGQGEKLFF.

The rearrangement links TRBV19 to TRBJ1-2; 8 bases fit TRBD1. Trimming took 5 bases from V and 4 from J; bases not matched to a gene: 12. The length of the CDR3 is 16 residues. Germline loops: CDR1 LNHDA, CDR2 SQIVND (reference sequence). The CDR3 DNA is TGTGCCAGTAGTCCCCGCTCCGCAGGGGGCTTCTATGGCTACACCTTC. Translated, it gives CASSPRSAGGFYGYTF. Full variable domain (rest looked up from reference TRBV19 and TRBJ1-2): DGGITQSPKYLFRKEGQNVTLSCEQNLNHDAMYWYRQDPGQGLRLIYYSQIVNDFQKGDIAEGYSVSREKKESFPLTVTSAQKNPTAFYLCASSPRSAGGFYGYTFGSGTRLTVV.

This chain uses TRBV9 with TRBJ1-6, with D perhaps matching TRBD1 (5 bases). The CDR3 has 15 residues. V shed 4 bases and J shed 8 bases, with 16 bases lying between them. Germline CDR1 SGDLS, CDR2 YYNGEE. CDR3 coding DNA: TGTGCCAGCAGCCCATGGGGGATAGGAGATTCACCCCTCCACTTT. Its translation is CASSPWGIGDSPLHF.

The CDR3 DNA sequence: TGTGCCAGCAGTGAATCCCTAGCTTCAACCTCGGAGACCCAGTACTTC. Translation gives CASSESLASTSETQYF. This chain links TRBV6-1 with TRBJ2-5; the D gene is possibly TRBD2 (5 bases). Germline V gene lookup returns CDR1 MNHNS and CDR2 SASEGT. The CDR3 consists of 16 residues. V lost 2 bases, J lost 5 bases, and 18 bases lay in between.

Concerning this clone itself: The identical CDR3 is also encoded by other nucleotide sequences in the sample. The rearrangement joins TRBV18 to TRBJ1-2; no definite D call. The CDR3 runs 14 residues. Looked up from germline, CDR1 is KGHSH and CDR2 is LQKENI. Trimming removed 3 bases at V and 4 bases at J, with 12 bases between. In DNA form, the CDR3 reads TGTGCCAGCTCACCGTCAACAGCCTCCTATGGCTACACCTTC. Its protein product is CASSPSTASYGYTF.

This clone showed up just once. V usage is TRBV6-5 and J usage is TRBJ1-6, with TRBD1 as a possible D gene (6 bases). With 6 bases removed from V and 8 bases from J, the gap between germline ends came to 14 bases. This CDR3 has 14 residues. The V gene's germline CDR1 is MNHEY and CDR2 SVGAGI. CDR3 nucleotides: TGTGCCAGCAGCCTCTCGGGGGCCGATTCACCCCTCCACTTT. Its translation: CASSLSGADSPLHF.

The V gene is TRBV9, the J gene TRBJ1-3; no clear D. This CDR3 contains 14 residues. V gave up 2 bases and J gave up 2 bases, with 8 bases separating them. The germline CDR1 and CDR2 sequences are SGDLS and YYNGEE. This CDR3 is CASSVTSPGNTIYF. The CDR3, as DNA: TGTGCCAGCAGCGTCACCAGTCCTGGAAACACCATATATTTT.